One and the same sample provided the 32 T cell receptor beta chains below, sequenced in a study of T cells after yellow fever vaccination. MiXCR was run by TCRdb on the 5' RACE reads, yielding one entry per CDR3 protein. The data contain hundreds of thousands of distinct CDR3 sequences, approximately 5.7% of them singletons. The specimen comprised PBMCs, sampled 5 days after the yellow fever booster vaccination. Source of these receptors: a man aged 25 to 45 who received the YFV17D yellow fever vaccine.

The sample holds a few counts of this clonotype. The chain is built from TRBV25-1 and TRBJ2-7, with TRBD2 matching 7 bases. Germline V gives CDR1 MGHDK, CDR2 SYGVNS. The V and J ends lost 5 bases and 0 bases, in that order; junction bases with no gene match: 13. The CDR3 contains 17 residues. The chain's CDR3 is CASSYEWGGGSSYEQYF. CDR3 DNA: TGTGCCAGCAGTTATGAGTGGGGCGGGGGTAGCTCCTACGAGCAGTACTTC.

This clonotype has just a few counts. The CDR3 sequence: CSAPGPDTEAFF. The CDR3 region has the DNA TGCAGTGCACCCGGACCCGACACTGAAGCTTTCTTT. The chain recombines TRBV20-1 with TRBJ1-1; no reliable D call. Between the trimmed V and J ends, which lost 6 bases and 3 bases, there was a span of 11 bases. The CDR3 is made up of 12 amino acids. Germline lookup yields CDR1 DFQATT and CDR2 SNEGSKA (reference sequence).

The chain carries TRBV28 and TRBJ2-5; unclear D gene. Between the trimmed V and J ends, which lost 4 bases and 2 bases, there was a span of 8 bases. The CDR3 is 13 amino acids. Germline values: CDR1 MDHEN, CDR2 SYDVKM. CDR3 DNA sequence: TGTGCCAGCAGTTCTCCAGATCAAGAGACCCAGTACTTC. As protein: CASSSPDQETQYF.

This clonotype was counted at least ten times. The chain combines TRBV28 with TRBJ2-1; TRBD2 matches 15 bases. The V gene end was trimmed by 4 bases and the J gene end by 4 bases; junction bases not matched to a gene: 8. This CDR3 region has 18 residues. Germline loops: CDR1 MDHEN, CDR2 SYDVKM. CDR3 loop: CASSSMIGTSGRYNEQFF. The CDR3, as DNA: TGTGCCAGCAGTTCTATGATTGGGACTAGCGGGAGGTACAATGAGCAGTTCTTC.

The chain carries TRBV12-3 or TRBV12-4 and TRBJ2-3; 7 bases match TRBD2. Trimming cost V 5 bases and J 0 bases; bases outside gene matches: 8. The CDR3 spans 16 residues. This chain's CDR3 is CASSTVSGGSTDTQYF. CDR3 in DNA: TGTGCCAGCAGTACGGTGTCGGGGGGAAGCACAGATACGCAGTATTTT.

This clonotype was counted many times. The CDR3 DNA is TGTGCCAGCAGTTACCCTGACGATAAAGCTTTCTTT. This sequence encodes CASSYPDDKAFF. This chain uses TRBV6-2 or TRBV6-3 with TRBJ1-1; D is unclear. Germline-derived CDR1 and CDR2 are MNHEY and SVGEGT. The CDR3 has 12 residues. Trimming shortened V by 2 bases and J by 9 bases, and 10 bases separated the two germline ends.

V is TRBV11-2 and J is TRBJ2-5; 8 bases fit TRBD2. This CDR3 is built from 13 residues. Germline V gene data show CDR1 as SGHAT and CDR2 as FQNNGV. With V trimmed by 6 bases and J by 6 bases, 6 bases remained unmatched. The CDR3 DNA is TGTGCCAGCAGGTTTACTAGCGGAAAGACCCAGTACTTC. Its translation is CASRFTSGKTQYF.

The table lists this clonotype with a few counts. The chain couples TRBV20-1 to TRBJ2-1, with 12 bases lining up with TRBD2. Per the germline V gene, CDR1 is DFQATT and CDR2 is SNEGSKA (reference sequence). V was pared by 3 bases and J by 4 bases, with 4 bases of the junction left unmatched. The CDR3 consists of 15 residues. The CDR3 sequence: CSASFGLAGYNEQFF. CDR3 coding DNA: TGCAGTGCTAGTTTTGGACTAGCGGGGTACAATGAGCAGTTCTTC.

This clonotype came up a few times. This rearrangement joins TRBV21-1 to TRBJ2-3; TRBD1 is the table's D call, not checked against the DNA. TRBV21-1 is a documented pseudogene. This CDR3 comprises 17 residues. The CDR3 protein is CASSKGPGAPNTDTQYF. DNA for the CDR3: TGTGCCAGCAGCAAAGGGCCGGGGGCTCCGAACACAGATACGCAGTATTTT.

The sample holds a few counts of this clonotype. The V and J genes are TRBV2 and TRBJ2-2; 8 bases are a match to TRBD1. After removal of 1 base from V and 7 bases from J, the junction contained 5 bases not matched to a gene. The CDR3 is 15 residues long. Germline V gene data show CDR1 as SNHLY and CDR2 as FYNNEI. In nucleotides, the CDR3 is TGTGCCAGCAGTGAAGATGGACAGGGCTTCGGGGAGCTGTTTTTT. It encodes CASSEDGQGFGELFF. The full variable domain, completed using reference TRBV2 and TRBJ2-2, is EPEVTQTPSHQVTQMGQEVILRCVPISNHLYFYWYRQILGQKVEFLVSFYNNEISEKSEIFDDQFSVERPDGSNFTLKIRSTKLEDSAMYFCASSEDGQGFGELFFGEGSRLTVL.

The chain links TRBV7-2 to TRBJ2-7; 9 bases map to TRBD1. The J segment lost 8 bases and the V segment lost 5 bases, leaving 10 bases of the junction unmatched. The CDR3 covers 14 residues. Germline V gene lookup returns CDR1 SGHTA and CDR2 FQGNSA. CDR3 amino acids: CASSPDRGVVKQYF. The CDR3 DNA follows: TGTGCCAGCAGCCCCGACAGGGGGGTTGTCAAGCAGTACTTC.

The table lists this clonotype with many counts. J is TRBJ1-1 and V is TRBV7-2; 9 bases line up with TRBD1. The J segment lost 8 bases and the V segment lost 5 bases, leaving 6 bases of the junction unmatched. The CDR3 is 13 amino acids. Germline V gene sequence: CDR1 SGHTA, CDR2 FQGNSA. The CDR3, as DNA: TGTGCCAGCAGCCATCGGACAGGGGAAGAAGCTTTCTTT. It is translated as CASSHRTGEEAFF.

The chain is built from TRBV4-3 and TRBJ2-5, with D hard to call. Germline assignment: CDR1 LGHNA and CDR2 YSLEER. The length of the CDR3 is 15 residues. V lost 4 bases and J 1 base, leaving 13 bases between the germline ends. CDR3 in DNA: TGCGCCAGCAGCCTCCGACGACGGACCCAAGAGACCCAGTACTTC. This codes for CASSLRRRTQETQYF.

This clonotype has just a few counts. J is TRBJ2-3 and V is TRBV12-3 or TRBV12-4, with 7 bases fitting TRBD2. J was trimmed by 2 bases and V by 6 bases; bases with no gene match: 5. This CDR3 has 14 residues. CDR3 sequence reads: CASRPSGATDTQYF. CDR3 nucleotide sequence: TGTGCCAGCAGACCAAGCGGGGCCACAGATACGCAGTATTTT.

This clonotype has at least ten counts. V is TRBV12-3 or TRBV12-4 and J is TRBJ1-6; D gene uncertain. The V end lost 3 bases, the J end lost 14 bases, and 20 bases lay between the germline ends. CDR3 length: 15 residues. The CDR3 is CASSLPGNQPVTLHF. The CDR3 region has the DNA TGTGCCAGCAGTTTGCCCGGGAATCAACCCGTAACCCTCCACTTT.

The rearrangement links TRBV15 to TRBJ2-1; D could derive from TRBD1 or TRBD2 (5 bases each). The CDR3 covers 13 residues. CDR1 is LNHNV, CDR2 YYDKDF, per germline (reference sequence). V was trimmed by 1 base and J by 6 bases, leaving 7 bases between them. This chain's CDR3 is CATSRAGTNEQFF. The CDR3 DNA reads as TGTGCCACCAGCAGAGCCGGGACCAATGAGCAGTTCTTC.

This clonotype was observed at least ten times. This chain joins TRBV6-2 or TRBV6-3 and TRBJ2-1, with 10 bases aligning to TRBD2. CDR3 length equals 17 residues. Unmatched junction bases numbered 9, after V lost 5 bases and J lost 2 bases. Germline-derived CDR1 and CDR2 are MNHEY and SVGEGT. The CDR3 region is CASSRPSSGRAYNEQFF. Here the CDR3 DNA reads TGTGCCAGCAGTCGTCCCTCGAGCGGGAGGGCCTACAATGAGCAGTTCTTC.

The table lists this clonotype with a few counts. The V gene is TRBV6-2 or TRBV6-3, the J gene TRBJ2-2, with TRBD2 matching over 13 bases. The CDR3 is 20 residues long. Germline CDR1 and CDR2: MNHEY and SVGEGT. J lost 5 bases, V lost 2 bases, and 14 bases had no gene match. The CDR3 nucleotides read TGTGCCAGCAGTTACCTTAAATCTGGACTAGCGGGAGCCCGGACCGGGGAGCTGTTTTTT. Encoded protein: CASSYLKSGLAGARTGELFF.

On this clonotype: This may come from a read error, since a much larger clone is one base off. As the CDR3 is not closed by the conserved phenylalanine or tryptophan, this likely results from a read error. The rearrangement joins TRBV28 to TRBJ2-7; 9 nucleotides line up with TRBD2. The germline V gene encodes CDR1 MDHEN and CDR2 SYDVKM. J lost 4 bases, V lost 1 base, and 8 bases had no gene match. The CDR3 length is 16 residues. The CDR3 sequence is CASSLSGAGGLYEQYL. The CDR3, as DNA: TGTGCCAGCAGTTTATCAGGAGCGGGAGGATTGTACGAGCAGTACCTC.

This clonotype was picked up many times. The CDR3 bases are TGCGCCAGCAGCTTTACCGGGGGGGGCAATGAGCAGTTCTTC. Its translation is CASSFTGGGNEQFF. V and J are TRBV5-1 and TRBJ2-1; 8 bases agree with TRBD2. The J segment lost 6 bases and the V segment lost 2 bases, leaving 4 bases of the junction unmatched. The germline V gene has CDR1 SGHRS and CDR2 YFSETQ. There are 14 residues in the CDR3.

The sample holds many counts of this clonotype. The V and J genes are TRBV29-1 and TRBJ1-4; 8 positions match TRBD1. After removal of 4 bases from V and 8 bases from J, the junction contained 6 bases not matched to a gene. Germline loops: CDR1 SQVTM, CDR2 ANQGSEA. The CDR3 sequence is 13 residues long. The CDR3: CSVADRGGEKLFF. The CDR3 bases are TGCAGCGTTGCTGACAGGGGCGGCGAAAAACTGTTTTTT.

V is TRBV19 and J is TRBJ2-1; D is possibly TRBD1 (6 bases). The ends were cut back, 4 bases at V and 2 bases at J, with 15 bases in the middle. The V gene's germline CDR1 is LNHDA and CDR2 SQIVND (reference sequence). There are 16 residues in the CDR3. The CDR3 here is CASSTQGQMAYNEQFF. In DNA form, the CDR3 reads TGTGCCAGTAGTACTCAAGGACAGATGGCCTACAATGAGCAGTTCTTC.

In this sample, this clonotype turned up a few times. The CDR3 coding sequence is TGTGCCTCGATCTTTTACAATGAGCAGTTCTTC. This translates into CASIFYNEQFF. This sequence joins TRBV30 and TRBJ2-1; D call uncertain. Trimming took off 7 bases at V and 4 bases at J, with 8 bases between the two ends. From germline, CDR1 is GTSNPN and CDR2 SVGIG (reference sequence). The CDR3 is 11 amino acids.

This clonotype was counted many times. The chain carries TRBV12-3 or TRBV12-4 and TRBJ2-5; a weak D match, TRBD1 (6 bases). The V and J ends lost 3 bases and 3 bases respectively, with 8 bases between them. The CDR3 has 13 residues. For the CDR3, the DNA is TGTGCCAGCAGTTTCGGACAGAAAGAGACCCAGTACTTC. Translating gives CASSFGQKETQYF.

The chain carries TRBV18 and TRBJ1-1; D uncertain. Germline loops: CDR1 KGHSH, CDR2 LQKENI. V gave up 2 bases and J gave up 5 bases, with 21 bases separating them. The CDR3 contains 17 residues. The CDR3 DNA reads TGTGCCAGCTCACCAAACGACTTATACGGGTCCTGGACTGAAGCTTTCTTT. Its translation is CASSPNDLYGSWTEAFF.

In this sample, this clonotype turned up a few times. The chain recombines TRBV20-1 with TRBJ2-1; TRBD2 matches at 7 bases. The CDR3 consists of 14 residues. CDR1 and CDR2 from the germline V gene are DFQATT and SNEGSKA (reference sequence). V lost 6 bases to trimming and J lost 8 bases; unmatched junction nucleotides: 13. This chain's CDR3 is CSAPYAGVSDEQFF. In DNA form, the CDR3 reads TGCAGTGCCCCTTATGCGGGAGTCAGTGATGAGCAGTTCTTC.

The rearrangement joins TRBV6-5 to TRBJ2-5; weak D call: TRBD2 (5 bases). Trimming removed 8 bases from V and 4 bases from J, with 11 bases in between. CDR1 is MNHEY, CDR2 SVGAGI, per germline. This CDR3 contains 12 residues. The CDR3 here is CASGRRRETQYF. The CDR3, as DNA: TGTGCCAGCGGCCGGAGGCGAGAGACCCAGTACTTC.

The chain joins TRBV6-6 to TRBJ2-7; TRBD1 or TRBD2 may be the D gene (5 bases each). The V end was cut by 6 bases, the J end by 12 bases, with 18 bases between. The CDR3 runs 12 residues. Germline V gene lookup returns CDR1 MNHNY and CDR2 SVGAGI (reference sequence). The CDR3 loop is CASSLGPSYAYF. The CDR3 bases are TGTGCCAGCAGCCTGGGACCTAGCTATGCGTACTTC.

V gene TRBV6-2 or TRBV6-3 combines with J gene TRBJ2-5; a weak D match, TRBD1 (6 bases). The CDR3 spans 14 residues. Between the trimmed V and J ends, which lost 0 bases and 6 bases, there was a span of 11 bases. In germline, CDR1 is MNHEY, CDR2 SVGEGT. The CDR3 bases are TGTGCCAGCAGTTACTCGGCAGGGGTGAAGACCCAGTACTTC. It yields the protein CASSYSAGVKTQYF.

A note on this clonotype: This may stem from a read error, because a much larger clone lies one nucleotide away. This chain links TRBV12-5 with TRBJ2-7; no reliable D call. The CDR3 length is 13 residues. Trimming took off 1 base at V and 9 bases at J, with 13 bases between the two ends. The germline gives CDR1 LGHNT, CDR2 FRNRAP. CDR3 amino acids: CASGLEPVRAQYF. The CDR3, as DNA: TGTGCTAGTGGTTTGGAACCCGTGCGTGCGCAGTACTTC.

For this clonotype: One end of the junction fails to match germline, which may point to a read error. The V gene is TRBV20-1, the J gene TRBJ2-3; no definite D call. CDR3 size: 14 residues. Looked up from germline, CDR1 is DFQATT and CDR2 is SNEGSKA (reference sequence). DNA of the CDR3: TGCAGTGCGCTAGGACCGATAAGCACAGATACGCCGTATTTT. Protein: CSALGPISTDTPYF.

V gene TRBV7-8 combines with J gene TRBJ1-1; the D gene is possibly TRBD1 (5 bases). Trimming cost V 6 bases and J 9 bases, with 17 bases left between them. Looked up from germline, CDR1 is SGHVS and CDR2 is FQNEAQ. The CDR3 has 13 amino acids. CDR3 sequence (DNA): TGTGCCAGCAGACTTCCGACAGACAAAAAAGCTTTCTTT. Protein product: CASRLPTDKKAFF. Full variable domain (outside the CDR3, taken from reference TRBV7-8 and TRBJ1-1): GAGVSQSPRYKVAKRGQDVALRCDPISGHVSLFWYQQALGQGPEFLTYFQNEAQLDKSGLPSDRFFAERPEGSVSTLKIQRTQQEDSAVYLCASRLPTDKKAFFGQGTRLTVV.